This T cell receptor beta chain derives from a study of blood T cell repertoires in COVID-19. Turning to the study itself: Sites across the United States, Italy and Spain contributed samples from acute and convalescent COVID-19.

Clones were read by immunoSEQ multiplex PCR, and TCRdb kept only the in-frame ones, dropping some. The table records over 600,000 clones, around 89% of them present only once. CDR1 is PRHDT, CDR2 FYEKMQ, per germline (reference sequence). The CDR3 has 16 amino acids. With V trimmed by 0 bases and J by 5 bases, 6 bases remained unmatched. The chain couples TRBV13 to TRBJ2-3, with 9 bases aligning to TRBD1. The TCR was taken from a woman in her late teens or twenties with acute or convalescent COVID-19. Sequenced sample: peripheral blood. The CDR3 DNA reads TGTGCCAGCAGCTTAGGTGGGACAGGGTATGGAGATACGCAGTATTTT. It encodes CASSLGGTGYGDTQYF.